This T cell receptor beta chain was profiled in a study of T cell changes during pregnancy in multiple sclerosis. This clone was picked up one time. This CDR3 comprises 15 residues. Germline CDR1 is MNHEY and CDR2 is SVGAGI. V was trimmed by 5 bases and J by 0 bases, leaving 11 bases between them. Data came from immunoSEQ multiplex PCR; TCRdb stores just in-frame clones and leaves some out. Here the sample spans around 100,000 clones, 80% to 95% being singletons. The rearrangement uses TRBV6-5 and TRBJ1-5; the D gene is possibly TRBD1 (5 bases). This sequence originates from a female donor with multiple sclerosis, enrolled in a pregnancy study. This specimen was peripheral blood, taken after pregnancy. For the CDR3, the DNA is TGTGCCAGCAGTCCCACCAGGGATAGCAATCAGCCCCAGCATTTT. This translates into CASSPTRDSNQPQHF.